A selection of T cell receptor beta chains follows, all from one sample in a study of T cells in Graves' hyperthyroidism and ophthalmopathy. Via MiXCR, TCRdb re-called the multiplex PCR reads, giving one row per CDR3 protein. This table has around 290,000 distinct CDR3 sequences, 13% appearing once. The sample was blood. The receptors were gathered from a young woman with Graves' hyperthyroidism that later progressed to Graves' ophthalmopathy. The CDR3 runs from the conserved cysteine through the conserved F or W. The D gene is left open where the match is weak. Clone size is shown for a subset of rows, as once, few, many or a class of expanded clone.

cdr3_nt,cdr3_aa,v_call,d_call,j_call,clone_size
TGCAGTGCTAGGGGTGGACTAGCGGGAGGAGGCGCCTACAATGAGCAGTTCTTC,CSARGGLAGGGAYNEQFF,TRBV20-1,TRBD2,TRBJ2-1,-
TGTGCCATCAAAGAACCACAGGATACTGAAGCTTTCTTT,CAIKEPQDTEAFF,TRBV10-3,-,TRBJ1-1,many
TGTGCCAACAGCGTAACAATATCGGGGCAGGGCTCTGGAAACACCATATATTTT,CANSVTISGQGSGNTIYF,TRBV9,-,TRBJ1-3,once
TGCAGCGCAAGGGACAGCGCCTACGAGCAGTACTTC,CSARDSAYEQYF,TRBV29-1,TRBD1,TRBJ2-7,few
TGTGCCAGCAGGAAACCGGGACAGGGGAACACTGAAGCTTTCTTT,CASRKPGQGNTEAFF,TRBV7-2,TRBD1,TRBJ1-1,many
TGCGCCAGCAGCTTCAGGCTGACAGGGGTCAGCTCTGGGGCCAACGTCCTGACTTTC,CASSFRLTGVSSGANVLTF,TRBV5-1,TRBD1,TRBJ2-6,few
TGTGCCTGGAGTGTAAACGACTTCTATGGCTACACCTTC,CAWSVNDFYGYTF,TRBV30,-,TRBJ1-2,many
TGTGCCAGCAGTACACGGACAGGGAGCAATCAGCCCCAGCATTTT,CASSTRTGSNQPQHF,TRBV27,TRBD1,TRBJ1-5,many
TGTGCCAGCAGCCGAGGGGCGGGATACAATGAGCAGTTCTTC,CASSRGAGYNEQFF,TRBV3-1,-,TRBJ2-1,many
TGTGCCAGCAGCGGGGACAGGGGGAGTGGCTACACCTTC,CASSGDRGSGYTF,TRBV9,TRBD1,TRBJ1-2,-
TGTGCCAGCAGTGAAGGGGGCGCGCCGGGCACTGAAGCTTTCTTT,CASSEGGAPGTEAFF,TRBV25-1,-,TRBJ1-1,many
TGTGCCAGCAGCCCACGGGACGTACACTATGGCTACACCTTC,CASSPRDVHYGYTF,TRBV3-1,-,TRBJ1-2,many
TGTGCCAGCAGCCGACAGGGAATAGGAGCTTTCTTT,CASSRQGIGAFF,TRBV11-1,TRBD1,TRBJ1-1,many
TGTGCCAGCAGTGAAGAGGTACTAGCGGGAGCGATTTCCTACGAGCAGTACTTC,CASSEEVLAGAISYEQYF,TRBV2,TRBD2,TRBJ2-7,-
TGTGCCAGCAGTTACCTAACCCCCGAAGAGACCCAGTACTTC,CASSYLTPEETQYF,TRBV28,-,TRBJ2-5,many
TGTGCCAGCAGCCAAGATTTGACAGATCAGCCCCAGCATTTT,CASSQDLTDQPQHF,TRBV3-1,-,TRBJ1-5,many
TGTGCCAGCAGTTTTCAGGGGGGATTTGACACTGAAGCTTTCTTT,CASSFQGGFDTEAFF,TRBV27,TRBD1,TRBJ1-1,many
TGCGCCAGCAGCGGCGGGAGGGGCATTCCCGGGGAGCTGTTTTTT,CASSGGRGIPGELFF,TRBV5-1,TRBD2,TRBJ2-2,-
TGTGCCAGCACTCATATTGCAGGACAGCTACCCTATGGCTACACCTTC,CASTHIAGQLPYGYTF,TRBV27,-,TRBJ1-2,few